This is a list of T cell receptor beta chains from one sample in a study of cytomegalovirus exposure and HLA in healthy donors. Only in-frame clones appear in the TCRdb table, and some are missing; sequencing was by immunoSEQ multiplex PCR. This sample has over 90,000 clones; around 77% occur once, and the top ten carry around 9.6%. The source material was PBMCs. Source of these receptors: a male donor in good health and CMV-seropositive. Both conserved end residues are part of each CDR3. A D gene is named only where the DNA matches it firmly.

CDR3 DNA: TGTGCCAGCAGCCACCGCGGACAGGGCGGACAGCCCCAGCATTTT
CDR3 protein: CASSHRGQGGQPQHF
V gene: TRBV4-2
D gene: TRBD1
CDR3 length: 15
J gene: TRBJ1-5

CDR3 DNA: TGTGCCAGCTCACCCACTAGCCACAATGAGCAGTTCTTC
CDR3 protein: CASSPTSHNEQFF
V gene: TRBV18
D gene: -
CDR3 length: 13
J gene: TRBJ2-1

CDR3 DNA: TGCGCCAGCAGCCAAGATAGCCCCCCATCAATAAGTTCCAATGAGCAGTTCTTC
CDR3 protein: CASSQDSPPSISSNEQFF
V gene: TRBV4-3
D gene: -
CDR3 length: 18
J gene: TRBJ2-1

CDR3 DNA: TGTGCCAGCGGGGGCGGGCCATCCTACAATGAGCAGTTCTTC
CDR3 protein: CASGGGPSYNEQFF
V gene: TRBV7-3
D gene: -
CDR3 length: 14
J gene: TRBJ2-1

CDR3 DNA: TGTGCCAGCAGCCAATCGGACAGGGGACTAGCGGTTGGGATAGCAGATACGCAGTATTTT
CDR3 protein: CASSQSDRGLAVGIADTQYF
V gene: TRBV4-2
D gene: TRBD2
CDR3 length: 20
J gene: TRBJ2-3

CDR3 DNA: TGTGCCTGGAGTGTTTGGGAGCAAGGCTACACCTTC
CDR3 protein: CAWSVWEQGYTF
V gene: TRBV30
D gene: -
CDR3 length: 12
J gene: TRBJ1-2

CDR3 DNA: TGTGCCATCAGTCTCACGAGCGGGAAAGGGGGCGGGGAGCTGTTTTTT
CDR3 protein: CAISLTSGKGGGELFF
V gene: TRBV10-3
D gene: -
CDR3 length: 16
J gene: TRBJ2-2

CDR3 DNA: TGCGCCAGCAGCACTAGCGGGAACGTGCACAATGAGCAGTTCTTC
CDR3 protein: CASSTSGNVHNEQFF
V gene: TRBV5-1
D gene: TRBD2
CDR3 length: 15
J gene: TRBJ2-1

CDR3 DNA: TGCAGTGCTAGAGCGGAGGGGGAGCAGTACTTC
CDR3 protein: CSARAEGEQYF
V gene: TRBV20-1
D gene: -
CDR3 length: 11
J gene: TRBJ2-7

CDR3 DNA: TGTGCCAGTAGTATTGGTTTTGTGGGCCTTGGAGAGACCCAGTACTTC
CDR3 protein: CASSIGFVGLGETQYF
V gene: TRBV19
D gene: -
CDR3 length: 16
J gene: TRBJ2-5

CDR3 DNA: TGCAGCGTGAGGGGACAATTGAACACTGAAGCTTTCTTT
CDR3 protein: CSVRGQLNTEAFF
V gene: TRBV29-1
D gene: -
CDR3 length: 13
J gene: TRBJ1-1